Reported below is one T cell receptor (beta chain). The target antigen is unknown. There are 15 residues in the CDR3. Germline trimming cut 0 bases from V and 3 bases from J; bases unmatched to any gene: 4. The germline CDR1 and CDR2 sequences are SEHNR and FQNEAQ (reference sequence). This entry belongs to a study of T-cell memory formation after mild COVID-19. Study-level background: Each donor largely had its own TCR clusters. Study-wide results and limits: For second-wave clones that peaked at day 37, SARS-CoV-2 specificity went unverified. Most CD4+ clones that shrank were in CM and EM, while CD8+ ones turned up in EMRA.

TCRdb processed the 5' RACE reads anew with MiXCR; each CDR3 protein has one entry. The sample carries around 200,000 distinct CDR3 sequences, around 26% recorded once. This chain connects TRBV7-9 to TRBJ2-7, with 8 bases lining up with TRBD1. The clonotype originates from an adult woman who had mild COVID-19 (a few samples of this study predate the infection). Cell type and time point are not known. Sequencing was carried out using PBMCs or a T cell subset sorted from them (not recorded which). The CDR3 DNA is TGTGCCAGCAGCTTAGCGGGAGGACAGGGCTACGAGCAGTACTTC. Encoded protein: CASSLAGGQGYEQYF. The variable domain in full, with the rest retrieved from reference TRBV7-9 and TRBJ2-7, is DTGVSQNPRHKITKRGQNVTFRCDPISEHNRLYWYRQTLGQGPEFLTYFQNEAQLEKSRLLSDRFSAERPKGSFSTLEIQRTEQGDSAMYLCASSLAGGQGYEQYFGPGTRLTVT.